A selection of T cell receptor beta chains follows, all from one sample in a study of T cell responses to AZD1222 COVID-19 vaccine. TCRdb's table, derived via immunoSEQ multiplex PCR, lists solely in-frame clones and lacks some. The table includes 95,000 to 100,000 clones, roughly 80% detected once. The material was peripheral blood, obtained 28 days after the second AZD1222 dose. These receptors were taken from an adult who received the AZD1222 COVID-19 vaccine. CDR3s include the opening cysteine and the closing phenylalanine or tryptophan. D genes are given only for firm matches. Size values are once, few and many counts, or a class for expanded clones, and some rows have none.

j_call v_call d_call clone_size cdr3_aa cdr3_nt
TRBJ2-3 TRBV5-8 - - CASSLRVDNSGTDTQYF TGTGCCAGCAGCTTGAGGGTGGATAATAGCGGCACAGATACGCAGTATTTT
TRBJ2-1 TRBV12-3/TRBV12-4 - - CASSLGWANEQFF TGTGCCAGCAGTTTGGGATGGGCCAATGAGCAGTTCTTC
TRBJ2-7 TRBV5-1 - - CASSGSVGTYYEQYF TGCGCCAGCAGCGGTTCTGTAGGGACTTACTACGAGCAGTACTTC
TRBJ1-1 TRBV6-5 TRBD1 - CASQRGSTGSTEAFF TGTGCCAGCCAGAGGGGATCGACAGGGAGCACTGAAGCTTTCTTT
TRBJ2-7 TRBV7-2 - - CASSSDKASYEQYF TGTGCCAGCAGCTCCGACAAGGCGTCTTACGAGCAGTACTTC
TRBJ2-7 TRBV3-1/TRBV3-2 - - CASSYSSTSSYEQYF TGTGCCAGCAGCTACAGTAGCACTAGTTCTTACGAGCAGTACTTC
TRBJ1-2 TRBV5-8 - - CASSLAGQLANYGYTF TGTGCCAGCAGCTTGGCCGGCCAGTTAGCTAACTATGGCTACACCTTC
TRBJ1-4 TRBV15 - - CATSRDPSEKLFF TGTGCCACCAGCAGAGATCCGTCCGAAAAACTGTTTTTT
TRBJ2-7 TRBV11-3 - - CASSPHGLATYEQYF TGTGCCAGCAGCCCCCACGGGCTAGCTACCTACGAGCAGTACTTC
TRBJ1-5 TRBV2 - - CASKDLFNQPQHF TGTGCCAGCAAGGACCTTTTTAATCAGCCCCAGCATTTT
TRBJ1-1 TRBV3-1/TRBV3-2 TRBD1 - CASSQGAGGESWTEAFF TGTGCCAGCAGCCAAGGGGCAGGGGGCGAAAGTTGGACTGAAGCTTTCTTT
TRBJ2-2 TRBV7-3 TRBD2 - CASSAGIAGAQGELFF TGTGCCAGCAGCGCGGGGATAGCGGGGGCCCAAGGGGAGCTGTTTTTT
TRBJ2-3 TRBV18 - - CASSPQGLDTQYF TGTGCCAGCTCACCACAAGGCCTTGATACGCAGTATTTT
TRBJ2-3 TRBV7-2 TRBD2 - CASSLGLAGGYTDTQYF TGTGCCAGCAGCTTGGGACTAGCGGGAGGGTACACAGATACGCAGTATTTT
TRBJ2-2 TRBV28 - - CASSLGLPIERELFF TGTGCCAGCAGTTTGGGACTCCCGATTGAGCGGGAGCTGTTTTTT
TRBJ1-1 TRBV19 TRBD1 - CASSIGTGRAEAFF TGTGCCAGTAGTATCGGGACAGGTCGGGCTGAAGCTTTCTTT
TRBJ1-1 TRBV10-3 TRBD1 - CAISDGTGGEVTEAFF TGTGCCATCAGTGATGGGACAGGGGGCGAGGTCACTGAAGCTTTCTTT
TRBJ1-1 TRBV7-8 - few CASSVQGHPNTEAFF TGTGCCAGCAGCGTCCAGGGACACCCAAACACTGAAGCTTTCTTT
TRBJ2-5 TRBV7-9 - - CASSLRGAGLQETQYF TGTGCCAGCAGCTTACGGGGAGCAGGGCTCCAAGAGACCCAGTACTTC
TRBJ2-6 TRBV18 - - CASSPQLSGANVLTF TGTGCCAGCTCCCCCCAACTCTCTGGGGCCAACGTCCTGACTTTC
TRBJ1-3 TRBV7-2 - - CATLLGSSGNTIYF TGTGCCACCTTGCTCGGGAGCTCTGGAAACACCATATATTTT
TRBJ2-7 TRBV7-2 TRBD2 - CASSFQRGSYEQYF TGTGCCAGCAGCTTCCAGCGGGGATCCTACGAGCAGTACTTC
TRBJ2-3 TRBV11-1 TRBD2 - CASKQLAAISTDTQYF TGTGCCAGCAAACAACTAGCGGCAATTTCCACAGATACGCAGTATTTT
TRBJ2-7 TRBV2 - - CASTRDLPYEQYF TGTGCCAGCACACGGGACCTTCCTTACGAGCAGTACTTC
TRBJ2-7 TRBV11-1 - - CASSLVSSNYEQYF TGTGCCAGCAGCTTAGTGTCTAGTAACTACGAGCAGTACTTC
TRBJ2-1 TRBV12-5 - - CASGSTLRNEQFF TGTGCTAGTGGCTCAACCTTACGCAATGAGCAGTTCTTC
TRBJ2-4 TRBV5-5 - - CASSLEPLAKNIQYF TGTGCCAGCAGCTTGGAACCGCTAGCCAAAAACATTCAGTACTTC
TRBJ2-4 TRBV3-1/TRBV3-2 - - CASSQRGSAKNIQYF TGTGCCAGCAGCCAAAGAGGTAGCGCCAAAAACATTCAGTACTTC
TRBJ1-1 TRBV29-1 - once CSVVPLTGNTEAFF TGCAGCGTTGTCCCCCTTACAGGGAACACTGAAGCTTTCTTT
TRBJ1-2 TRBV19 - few CASSGRAPNYGYTF TGTGCCAGTTCGGGACGGGCTCCTAACTATGGCTACACCTTC
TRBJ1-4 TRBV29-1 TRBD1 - CSVERVGQGIKKLFF TGCAGCGTCGAAAGGGTGGGACAGGGTATCAAGAAACTGTTTTTT
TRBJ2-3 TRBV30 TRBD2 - CARSSGTDTQYF TGTGCCCGTTCTAGCGGAACAGATACGCAGTATTTT
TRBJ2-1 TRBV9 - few CASSPGTSRPEQFF TGTGCCAGCAGCCCCGGCACTAGCAGGCCTGAGCAGTTCTTC
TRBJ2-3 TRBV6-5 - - CASSYSLTDTQYF TGTGCCAGCAGTTACTCCCTCACAGATACGCAGTATTTT
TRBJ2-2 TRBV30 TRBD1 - CALSTGTANTGELFF TGTGCCTTATCAACCGGGACAGCGAACACCGGGGAGCTGTTTTTT
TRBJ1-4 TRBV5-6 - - CASSLQTLTATNEKLFF TGTGCCAGCAGCTTACAGACACTGACCGCAACTAATGAAAAACTGTTTTTT
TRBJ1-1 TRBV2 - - CASRAASRANTEAFF TGTGCCAGCAGGGCGGCGTCCAGGGCCAACACTGAAGCTTTCTTT
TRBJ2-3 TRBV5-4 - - CASSLSQGPADTQYF TGTGCCAGCAGCTTATCCCAGGGTCCCGCAGATACGCAGTATTTT
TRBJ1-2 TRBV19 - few CASSFGSTYGYTF TGTGCCAGTAGCTTCGGATCCACCTATGGCTACACCTTC
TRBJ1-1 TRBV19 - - CASSLGGVAETEAFF TGTGCCAGTAGTTTGGGGGGGGTGGCGGAAACTGAAGCTTTCTTT
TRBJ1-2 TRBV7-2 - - CASSLYQAYGYTF TGTGCCAGCAGCTTATATCAGGCTTATGGCTACACCTTC
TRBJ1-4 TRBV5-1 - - CASSTYGLPGNEKLFF TGCGCCAGCAGCACGTACGGGCTACCGGGGAATGAAAAACTGTTTTTT
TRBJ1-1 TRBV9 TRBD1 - CASSGMTGGAFF TGTGCCAGCAGCGGAATGACAGGGGGAGCTTTCTTT
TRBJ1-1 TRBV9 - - CASSLTDGNTEAFF TGTGCCAGCAGCCTCACCGATGGGAACACTGAAGCTTTCTTT
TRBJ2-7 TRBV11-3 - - CASSLVSKGEQYF TGTGCCAGCAGCTTAGTATCTAAAGGCGAGCAGTACTTC
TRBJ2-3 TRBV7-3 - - CASSLRTGTDTQYF TGTGCCAGCAGCTTAAGGACGGGAACAGATACGCAGTATTTT
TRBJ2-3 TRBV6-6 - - CASLNRAGSTDTQYF TGTGCCAGCTTAAACCGGGCGGGGAGCACAGATACGCAGTATTTT
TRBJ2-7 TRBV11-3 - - CASSFRVRSSYEQYF TGTGCCAGCAGCTTCCGGGTCAGAAGCTCCTACGAGCAGTACTTC
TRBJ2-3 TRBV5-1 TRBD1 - CASSARDRADTQYF TGCGCCAGCAGCGCCCGAGACAGGGCAGATACGCAGTATTTT
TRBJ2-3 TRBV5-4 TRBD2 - CASSFKTSGSTDTQYF TGTGCCAGCAGCTTTAAAACTAGCGGTAGCACAGATACGCAGTATTTT
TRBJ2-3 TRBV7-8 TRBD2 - CASSRISGTSTDTQYF TGTGCCAGCAGCCGAATTAGCGGGACTAGCACAGATACGCAGTATTTT
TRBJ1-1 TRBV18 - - CASSAGQLNTEAFF TGTGCCAGCTCAGCAGGACAGCTGAACACTGAAGCTTTCTTT
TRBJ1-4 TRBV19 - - CASSMGTDRVGKLFF TGTGCCAGTAGTATGGGCACAGACCGAGTCGGAAAACTGTTTTTT
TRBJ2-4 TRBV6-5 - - CASLEGGAGNIQYF TGTGCCAGCCTAGAGGGGGGCGCCGGGAACATTCAGTACTTC
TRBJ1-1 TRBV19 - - CASSIGGARWTEAFF TGTGCCAGTAGTATAGGGGGGGCTCGGTGGACTGAAGCTTTCTTT
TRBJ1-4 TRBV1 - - CTSSQQGGVTQGEKLFF TGCACCAGCAGCCAACAGGGGGGGGTGACACAAGGGGAAAAACTGTTTTTT
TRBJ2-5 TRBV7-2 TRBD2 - CASSSGLAGGLEETQYF TGTGCCAGCAGCTCAGGACTAGCGGGAGGCCTAGAAGAGACCCAGTACTTC